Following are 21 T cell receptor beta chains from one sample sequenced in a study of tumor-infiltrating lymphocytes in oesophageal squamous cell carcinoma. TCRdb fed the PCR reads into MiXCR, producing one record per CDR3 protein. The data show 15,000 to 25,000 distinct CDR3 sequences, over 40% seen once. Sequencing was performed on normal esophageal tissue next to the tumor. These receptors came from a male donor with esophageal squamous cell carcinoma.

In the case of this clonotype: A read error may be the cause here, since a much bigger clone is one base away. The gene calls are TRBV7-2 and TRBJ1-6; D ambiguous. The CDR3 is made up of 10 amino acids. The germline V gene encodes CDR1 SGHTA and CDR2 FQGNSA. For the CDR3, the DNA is TGTGCCAGCGGACCGAGAAGCGGGTACTTC. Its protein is CASGPRSGYF. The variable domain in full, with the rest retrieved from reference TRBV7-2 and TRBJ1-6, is GAGVSQSPSNKVTEKGKDVELRCDPISGHTALYWYRQSLGQGLEFLIYFQGNSAPDKSGLPSDRFSAERTGGSVSTLTIQRTQQEDSAVYLCASGPRSGYFGNGTRLTVT.

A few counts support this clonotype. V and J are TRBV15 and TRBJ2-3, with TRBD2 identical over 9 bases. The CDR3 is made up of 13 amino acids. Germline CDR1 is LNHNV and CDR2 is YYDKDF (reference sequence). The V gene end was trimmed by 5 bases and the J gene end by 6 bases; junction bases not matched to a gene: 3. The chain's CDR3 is CATSWREGDTQYF. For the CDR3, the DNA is TGTGCCACCAGCTGGCGGGAGGGGGATACGCAGTATTTT.

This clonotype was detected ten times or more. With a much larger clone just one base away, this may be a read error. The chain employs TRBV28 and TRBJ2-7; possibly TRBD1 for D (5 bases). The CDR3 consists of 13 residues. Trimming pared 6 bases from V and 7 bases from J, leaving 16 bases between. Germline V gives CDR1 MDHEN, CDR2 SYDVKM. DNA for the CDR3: TGTGCCAGCAGAGAGGACAACTACAATGAGCAGTACTTC. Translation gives CASREDNYNEQYF.

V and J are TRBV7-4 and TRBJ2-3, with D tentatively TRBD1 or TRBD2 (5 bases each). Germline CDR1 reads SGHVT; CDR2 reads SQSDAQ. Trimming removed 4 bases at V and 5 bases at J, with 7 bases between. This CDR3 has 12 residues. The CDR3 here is CASSWGKDTQYF. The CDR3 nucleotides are TGTGCCAGCAGCTGGGGGAAAGATACGCAGTATTTT. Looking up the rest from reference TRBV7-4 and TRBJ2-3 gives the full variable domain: GAGVSQSPRYKVAKRGRDVALRCDSISGHVTLYWYRQTLGQGSEVLTYSQSDAQRDKSGRPSGRFSAERPERSVSTLKIQRTEQGDSAVYLCASSWGKDTQYFGPGTRLTVL.

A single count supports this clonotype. The CDR3 region has the DNA TGTGCCAGCAGCTTATGGTTTGGGAGGGGGCGTTTCAAGCAGTACTTC. Translated: CASSLWFGRGRFKQYF. The V and J genes are TRBV7-2 and TRBJ2-4; the D gene could be TRBD1 or TRBD2 (7 bases each). The CDR3 contains 16 residues. Germline lookup yields CDR1 SGHTA and CDR2 FQGNSA. Trimming left V 2 bases short and J 13 bases short, with 24 bases between.

The CDR3 nucleotides read TGTGCCAGCAGCTTAAAATTTAATACAGGACAGGGCTACGAGCAGTACTTC. This sequence encodes CASSLKFNTGQGYEQYF. V gene TRBV7-2 combines with J gene TRBJ2-7, with TRBD1 matching over 8 bases. In germline, CDR1 is SGHTA, CDR2 FQGNSA. The V segment lost 2 bases and the J segment 3 bases; nucleotides outside the gene matches: 12. This CDR3 spans 17 amino acids.

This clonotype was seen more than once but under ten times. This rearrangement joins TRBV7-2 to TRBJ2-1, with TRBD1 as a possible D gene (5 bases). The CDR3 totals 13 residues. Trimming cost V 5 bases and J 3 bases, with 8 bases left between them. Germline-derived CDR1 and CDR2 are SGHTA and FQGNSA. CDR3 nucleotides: TGTGCCAGCAGCATAGGACACTACAATGAGCAGTTCTTC. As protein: CASSIGHYNEQFF.

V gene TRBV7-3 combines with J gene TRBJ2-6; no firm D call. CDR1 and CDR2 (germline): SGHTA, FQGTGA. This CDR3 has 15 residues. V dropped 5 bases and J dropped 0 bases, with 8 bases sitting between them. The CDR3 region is CASSPALSGANVLTF. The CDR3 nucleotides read TGTGCCAGCAGCCCCGCCCTCTCTGGGGCCAACGTCCTGACTTTC.

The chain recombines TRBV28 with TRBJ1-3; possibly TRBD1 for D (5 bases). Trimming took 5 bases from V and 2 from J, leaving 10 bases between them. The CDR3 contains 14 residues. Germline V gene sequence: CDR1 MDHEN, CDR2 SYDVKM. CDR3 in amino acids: CASSGTVPGNTIYF. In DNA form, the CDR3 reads TGTGCCAGCAGTGGGACGGTCCCTGGAAACACCATATATTTT. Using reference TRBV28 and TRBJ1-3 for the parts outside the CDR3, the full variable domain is DVKVTQSSRYLVKRTGEKVFLECVQDMDHENMFWYRQDPGLGLRLIYFSYDVKMKEKGDIPEGYSVSREKKERFSLILESASTNQTSMYLCASSGTVPGNTIYFGEGSWLTVV.

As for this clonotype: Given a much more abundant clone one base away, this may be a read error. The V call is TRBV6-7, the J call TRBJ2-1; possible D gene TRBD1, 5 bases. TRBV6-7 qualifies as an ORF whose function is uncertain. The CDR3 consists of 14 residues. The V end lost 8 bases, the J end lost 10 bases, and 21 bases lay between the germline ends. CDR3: CASARAGRLYEQFF. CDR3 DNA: TGTGCCAGCGCTCGGGCAGGGCGACTCTACGAGCAGTTCTTC.

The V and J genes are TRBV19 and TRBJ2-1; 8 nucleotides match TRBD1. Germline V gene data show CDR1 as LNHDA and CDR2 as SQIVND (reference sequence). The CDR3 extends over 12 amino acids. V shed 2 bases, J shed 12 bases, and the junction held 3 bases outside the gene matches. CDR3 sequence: CASSIQGAWQFF. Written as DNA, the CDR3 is TGTGCCAGTAGTATACAGGGGGCATGGCAGTTCTTC.

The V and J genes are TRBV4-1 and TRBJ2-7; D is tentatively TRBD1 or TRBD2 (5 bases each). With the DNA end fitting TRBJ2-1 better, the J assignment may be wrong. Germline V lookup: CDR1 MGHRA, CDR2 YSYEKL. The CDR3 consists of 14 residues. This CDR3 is CASSQQRGDNEQFF. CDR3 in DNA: TGCGCCAGCAGCCAACAACGGGGCGACAATGAGCAGTTCTTC.

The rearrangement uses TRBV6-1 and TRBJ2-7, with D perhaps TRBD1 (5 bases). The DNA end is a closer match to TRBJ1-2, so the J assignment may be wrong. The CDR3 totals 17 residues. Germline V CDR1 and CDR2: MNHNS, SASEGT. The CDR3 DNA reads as TGTGCCAGCAGTGAAGGATGGGGACGGGCCGGAGACTATGGCTACACCTTC. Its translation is CASSEGWGRAGDYGYTF.

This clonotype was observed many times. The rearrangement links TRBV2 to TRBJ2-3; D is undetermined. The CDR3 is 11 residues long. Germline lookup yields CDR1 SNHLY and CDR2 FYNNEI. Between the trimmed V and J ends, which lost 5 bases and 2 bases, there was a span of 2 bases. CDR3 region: CASSNTDTQYF. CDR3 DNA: TGTGCCAGCAGTAACACAGATACGCAGTATTTT.

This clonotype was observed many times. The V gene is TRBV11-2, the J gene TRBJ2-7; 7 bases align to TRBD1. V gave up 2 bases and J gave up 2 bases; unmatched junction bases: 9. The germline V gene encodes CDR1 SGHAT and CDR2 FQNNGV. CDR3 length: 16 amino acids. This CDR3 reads CASSLTRTGPTYEQYF. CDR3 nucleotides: TGTGCCAGCAGCTTAACTCGGACAGGCCCAACCTACGAGCAGTACTTC.

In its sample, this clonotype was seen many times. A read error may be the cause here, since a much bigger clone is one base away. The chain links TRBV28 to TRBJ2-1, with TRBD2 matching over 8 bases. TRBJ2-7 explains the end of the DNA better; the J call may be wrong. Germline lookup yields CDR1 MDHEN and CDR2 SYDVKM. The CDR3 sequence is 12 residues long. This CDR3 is CASSSSGTEQYF. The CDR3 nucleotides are TGTGCCAGCAGCAGTAGCGGGACTGAGCAGTACTTC.

DNA of the CDR3: TGTGCCAGCAGCTTATACCGACTAGCGGGCTCATCGGAAGCAGGGGAGCAGTACTTC. This sequence encodes CASSLYRLAGSSEAGEQYF. This rearrangement joins TRBV11-2 to TRBJ2-4; TRBD2 matches 10 bases. The CDR3 is 19 residues long. The junction had 23 bases not matched to a gene; V was cut back by 2 bases and J by 13 bases. Germline V gene data show CDR1 as SGHAT and CDR2 as FQNNGV.

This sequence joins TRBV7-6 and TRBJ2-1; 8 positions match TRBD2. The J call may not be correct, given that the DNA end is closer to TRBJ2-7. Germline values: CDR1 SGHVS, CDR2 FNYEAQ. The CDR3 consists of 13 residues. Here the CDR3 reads CASSLTAGDTQYF. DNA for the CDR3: TGTGCCAGCAGCTTAACAGCGGGGGATACGCAGTACTTC.

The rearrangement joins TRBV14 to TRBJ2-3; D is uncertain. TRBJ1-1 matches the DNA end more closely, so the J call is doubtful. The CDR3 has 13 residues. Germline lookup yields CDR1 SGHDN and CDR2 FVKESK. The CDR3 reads CASSQNRNTEAFF. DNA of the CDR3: TGTGCCAGCAGCCAGAACAGAAACACTGAAGCTTTCTTT.

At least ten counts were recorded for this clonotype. CDR3 protein: CASSLGRQETQYF. The CDR3 DNA sequence: TGTGCCAGCAGCTTAGGGAGACAAGAGACCCAGTACTTC. The chain combines TRBV5-5 with TRBJ2-5; perhaps TRBD2 as D (5 bases). Trimming took 2 bases from V and 2 from J, leaving 7 bases between them. In germline, CDR1 is SGHKS, CDR2 YYEKEE (reference sequence). This CDR3 spans 13 amino acids. The full variable domain, rest sourced from reference TRBV5-5 and TRBJ2-5, is DAGVTQSPTHLIKTRGQQVTLRCSPISGHKSVSWYQQVLGQGPQFIFQYYEKEERGRGNFPDRFSARQFPNYSSELNVNALLLGDSALYLCASSLGRQETQYFGPGTRLLVL.

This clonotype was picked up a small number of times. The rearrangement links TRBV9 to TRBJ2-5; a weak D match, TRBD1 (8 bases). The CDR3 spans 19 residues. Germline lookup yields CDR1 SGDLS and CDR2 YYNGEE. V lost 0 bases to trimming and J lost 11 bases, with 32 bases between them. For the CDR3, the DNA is TGTGCCAGCAGCGTAGGGGACAGGTACGGACTAGTAGTGGACAATGAGCAGTACTTC. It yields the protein CASSVGDRYGLVVDNEQYF.